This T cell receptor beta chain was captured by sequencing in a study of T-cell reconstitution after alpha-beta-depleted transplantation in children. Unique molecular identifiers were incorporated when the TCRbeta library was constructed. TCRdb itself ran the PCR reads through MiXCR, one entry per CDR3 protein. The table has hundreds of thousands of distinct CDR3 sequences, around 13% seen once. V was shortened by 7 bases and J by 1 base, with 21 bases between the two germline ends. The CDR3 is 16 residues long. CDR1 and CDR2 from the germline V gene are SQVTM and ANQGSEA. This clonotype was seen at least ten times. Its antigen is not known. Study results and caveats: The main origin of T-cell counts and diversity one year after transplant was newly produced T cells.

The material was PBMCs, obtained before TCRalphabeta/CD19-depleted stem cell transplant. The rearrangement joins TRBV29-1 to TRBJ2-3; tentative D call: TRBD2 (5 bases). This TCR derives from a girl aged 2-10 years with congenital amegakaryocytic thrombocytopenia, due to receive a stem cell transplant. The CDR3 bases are TGCAGCGGAAGGGCTAGCAAAGTTTATTGCACAGATACGCAGTATTTT. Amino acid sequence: CSGRASKVYCTDTQYF.